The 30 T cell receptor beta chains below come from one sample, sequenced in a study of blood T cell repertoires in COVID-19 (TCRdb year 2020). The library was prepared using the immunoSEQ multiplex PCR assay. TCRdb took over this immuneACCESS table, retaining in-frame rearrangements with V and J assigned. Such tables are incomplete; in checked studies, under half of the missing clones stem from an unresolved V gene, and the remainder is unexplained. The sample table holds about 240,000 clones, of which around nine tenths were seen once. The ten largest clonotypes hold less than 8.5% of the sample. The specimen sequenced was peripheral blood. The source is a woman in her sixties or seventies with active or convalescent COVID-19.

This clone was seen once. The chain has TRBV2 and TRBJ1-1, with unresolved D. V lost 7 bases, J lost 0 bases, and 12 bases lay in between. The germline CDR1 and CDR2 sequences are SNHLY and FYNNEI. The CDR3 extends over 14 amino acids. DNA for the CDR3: TGTGCCAGCAATGGCGGTACCCTGAACACTGAAGCTTTCTTT. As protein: CASNGGTLNTEAFF.

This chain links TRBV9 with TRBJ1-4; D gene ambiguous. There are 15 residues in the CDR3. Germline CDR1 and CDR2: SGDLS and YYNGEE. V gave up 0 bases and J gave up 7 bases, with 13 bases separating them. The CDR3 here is CASSVEASRGEKLFF. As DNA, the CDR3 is TGTGCCAGCAGCGTAGAGGCTTCTAGAGGTGAAAAACTGTTTTTT.

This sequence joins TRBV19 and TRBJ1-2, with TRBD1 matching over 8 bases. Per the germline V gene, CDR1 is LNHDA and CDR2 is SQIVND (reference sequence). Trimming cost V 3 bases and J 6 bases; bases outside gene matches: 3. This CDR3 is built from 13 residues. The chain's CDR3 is CASSILTGDGYTF. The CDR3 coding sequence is TGTGCCAGTAGTATTCTGACAGGGGATGGCTACACCTTC.

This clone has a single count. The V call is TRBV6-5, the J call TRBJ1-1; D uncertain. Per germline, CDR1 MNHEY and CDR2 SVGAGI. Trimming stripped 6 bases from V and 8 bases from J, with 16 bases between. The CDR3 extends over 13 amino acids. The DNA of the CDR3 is TGTGCCAGCAGCTCTCCGGGGAGAGGAGAAGCTTTCTTT. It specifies CASSSPGRGEAFF.

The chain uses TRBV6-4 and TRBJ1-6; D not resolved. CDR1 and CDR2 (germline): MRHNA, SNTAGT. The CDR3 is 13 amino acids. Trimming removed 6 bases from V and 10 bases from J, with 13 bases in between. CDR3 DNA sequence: TGTGCCAGCAGCGCCGAGGAGGGCTCACCCCTCCACTTT. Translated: CASSAEEGSPLHF.

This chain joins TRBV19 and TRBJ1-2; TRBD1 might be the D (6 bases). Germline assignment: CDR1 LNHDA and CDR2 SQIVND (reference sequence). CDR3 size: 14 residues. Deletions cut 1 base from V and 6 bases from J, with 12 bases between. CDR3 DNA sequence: TGTGCCAGTAGTATAGCCCCCTCAGGGGATGGCTACACCTTC. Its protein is CASSIAPSGDGYTF.

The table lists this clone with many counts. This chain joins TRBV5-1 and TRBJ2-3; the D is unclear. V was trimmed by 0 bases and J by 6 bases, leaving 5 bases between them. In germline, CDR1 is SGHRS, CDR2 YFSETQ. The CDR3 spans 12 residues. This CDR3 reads CASSLGQDTQYF. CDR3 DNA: TGCGCCAGCAGCTTGGGGCAGGATACGCAGTATTTT. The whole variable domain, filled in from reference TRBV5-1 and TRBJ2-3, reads KAGVTQTPRYLIKTRGQQVTLSCSPISGHRSVSWYQQTPGQGLQFLFEYFSETQRNKGNFPGRFSGRQFSNSRSEMNVSTLELGDSALYLCASSLGQDTQYFGPGTRLTVL.

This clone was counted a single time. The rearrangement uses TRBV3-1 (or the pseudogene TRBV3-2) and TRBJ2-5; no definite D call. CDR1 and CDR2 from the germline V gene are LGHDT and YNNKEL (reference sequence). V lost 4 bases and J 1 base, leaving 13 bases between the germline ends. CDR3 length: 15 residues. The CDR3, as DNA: TGTGCCAGCAGCCCCCGAGAAACTTTCCAAGAGACCCAGTACTTC. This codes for CASSPRETFQETQYF.

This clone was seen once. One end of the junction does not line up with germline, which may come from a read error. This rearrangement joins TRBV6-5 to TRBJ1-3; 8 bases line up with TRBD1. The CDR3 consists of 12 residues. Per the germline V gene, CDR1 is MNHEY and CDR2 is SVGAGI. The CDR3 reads CAGRGLGNTIYF. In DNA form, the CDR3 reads TGTGCCGGCAGGGGGCTCGGAAACACCATATATTTT.

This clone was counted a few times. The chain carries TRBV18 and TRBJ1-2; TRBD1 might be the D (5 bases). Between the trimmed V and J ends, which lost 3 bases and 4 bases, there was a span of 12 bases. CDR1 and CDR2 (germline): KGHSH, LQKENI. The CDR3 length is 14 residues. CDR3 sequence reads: CASSPQDRAYGYTF. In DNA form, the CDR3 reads TGTGCCAGCTCACCCCAAGACAGAGCCTATGGCTACACCTTC.

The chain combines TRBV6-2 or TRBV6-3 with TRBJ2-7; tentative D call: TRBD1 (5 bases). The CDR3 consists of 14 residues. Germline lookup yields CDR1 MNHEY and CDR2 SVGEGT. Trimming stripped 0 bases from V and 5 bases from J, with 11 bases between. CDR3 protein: CASSYSRVRDEQYF. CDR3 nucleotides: TGTGCCAGCAGTTACTCCAGGGTTCGGGACGAGCAGTACTTC.

The CDR3 DNA follows: TGTGCCAGCAGTGTTCAGGGTTTGGGGAATGAAAAACTGTTTTTT. This sequence encodes CASSVQGLGNEKLFF. The rearrangement joins TRBV6-2 or TRBV6-3 to TRBJ1-4, with D possibly TRBD1 on 5 matching bases. This CDR3 is built from 15 residues. Per the germline V gene, CDR1 is MNHEY and CDR2 is SVGEGT. Between the trimmed V and J ends, which lost 5 bases and 5 bases, there was a span of 15 bases.

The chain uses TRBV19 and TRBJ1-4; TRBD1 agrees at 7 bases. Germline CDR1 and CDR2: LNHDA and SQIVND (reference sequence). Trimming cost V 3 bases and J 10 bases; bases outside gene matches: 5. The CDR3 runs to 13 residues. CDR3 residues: CASSMKGAGKLFF. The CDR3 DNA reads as TGTGCCAGTAGTATGAAGGGGGCAGGAAAACTGTTTTTT.

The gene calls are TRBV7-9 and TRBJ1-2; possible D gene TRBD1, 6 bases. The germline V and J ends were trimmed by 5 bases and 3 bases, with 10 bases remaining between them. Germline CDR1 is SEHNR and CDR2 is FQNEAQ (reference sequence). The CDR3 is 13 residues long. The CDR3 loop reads CASSPRTDYGYTF. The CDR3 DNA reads TGTGCCAGCAGCCCTAGGACAGACTATGGCTACACCTTC.

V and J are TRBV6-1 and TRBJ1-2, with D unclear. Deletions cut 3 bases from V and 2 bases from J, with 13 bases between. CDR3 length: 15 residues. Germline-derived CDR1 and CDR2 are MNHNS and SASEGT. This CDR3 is CASSDLRRGNYGYTF. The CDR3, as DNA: TGTGCCAGCAGTGATCTGCGTCGGGGAAACTATGGCTACACCTTC.

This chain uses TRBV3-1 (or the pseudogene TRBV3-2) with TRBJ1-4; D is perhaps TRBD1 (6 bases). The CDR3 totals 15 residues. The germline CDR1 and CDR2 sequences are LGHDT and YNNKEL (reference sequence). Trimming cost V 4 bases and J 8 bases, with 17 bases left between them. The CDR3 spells CASSRQQGGGEKLFF. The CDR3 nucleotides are TGTGCCAGCAGCCGACAACAGGGCGGTGGGGAAAAACTGTTTTTT.

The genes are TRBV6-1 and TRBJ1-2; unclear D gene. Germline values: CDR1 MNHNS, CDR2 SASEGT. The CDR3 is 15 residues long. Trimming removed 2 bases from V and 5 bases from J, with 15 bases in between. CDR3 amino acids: CASSERTGGPYGYTF. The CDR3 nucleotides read TGTGCCAGCAGTGAACGCACGGGAGGGCCTTATGGCTACACCTTC.

CDR3 region: CASSHTGDFYGYTF. The CDR3 bases are TGCGCCAGCAGTCATACAGGGGACTTCTATGGCTACACCTTC. The gene calls are TRBV4-3 and TRBJ1-2, with 7 bases identical to TRBD1. Germline CDR1 is LGHNA and CDR2 is YSLEER. Trimming took 6 bases from V and 4 from J; bases not matched to a gene: 8. CDR3 size: 14 residues.

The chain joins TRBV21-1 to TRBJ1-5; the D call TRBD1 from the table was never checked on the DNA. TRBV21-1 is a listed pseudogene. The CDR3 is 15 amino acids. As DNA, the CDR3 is TGTGCCAGCAGCAAAGAACAGGGGAGATATCAGCCCCAGCATTTT. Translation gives CASSKEQGRYQPQHF.

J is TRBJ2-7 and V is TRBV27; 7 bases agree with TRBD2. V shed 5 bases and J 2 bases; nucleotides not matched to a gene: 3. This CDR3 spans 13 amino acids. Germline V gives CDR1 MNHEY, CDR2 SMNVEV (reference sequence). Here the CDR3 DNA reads TGTGCCAGCAGTCCGGGGGGACCCTACGAGCAGTACTTC. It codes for CASSPGGPYEQYF.

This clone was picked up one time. The CDR3 here is CASSYSIGQPQHF. For the CDR3, the DNA is TGTGCCAGCAGTTACTCGATTGGCCAGCCCCAGCATTTT. This chain links TRBV6-5 with TRBJ1-5; D unclear. This CDR3 is built from 13 residues. V lost 0 bases, J lost 7 bases, and 7 bases lay in between. Germline V gene lookup returns CDR1 MNHEY and CDR2 SVGAGI.

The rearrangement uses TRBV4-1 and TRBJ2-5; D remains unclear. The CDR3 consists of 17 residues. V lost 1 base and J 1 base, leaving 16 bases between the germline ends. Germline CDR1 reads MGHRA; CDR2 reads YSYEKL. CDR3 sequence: CASSQASSAWFQETQYF. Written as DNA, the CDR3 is TGCGCCAGCAGCCAAGCGTCCAGTGCCTGGTTCCAAGAGACCCAGTACTTC.

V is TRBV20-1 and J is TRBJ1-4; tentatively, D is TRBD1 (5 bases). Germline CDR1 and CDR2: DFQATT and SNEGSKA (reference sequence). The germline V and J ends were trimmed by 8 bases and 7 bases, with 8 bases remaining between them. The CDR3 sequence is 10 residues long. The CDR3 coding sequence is TGCAGTACAAGGGGTGAAAAACTGTTTTTT. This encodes CSTRGEKLFF.

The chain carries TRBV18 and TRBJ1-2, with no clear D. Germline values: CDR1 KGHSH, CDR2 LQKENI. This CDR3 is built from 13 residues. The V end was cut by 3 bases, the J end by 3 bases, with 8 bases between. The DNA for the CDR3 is TGTGCCAGCTCACCGGGAGGGTACTATGGCTACACCTTC. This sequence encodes CASSPGGYYGYTF.

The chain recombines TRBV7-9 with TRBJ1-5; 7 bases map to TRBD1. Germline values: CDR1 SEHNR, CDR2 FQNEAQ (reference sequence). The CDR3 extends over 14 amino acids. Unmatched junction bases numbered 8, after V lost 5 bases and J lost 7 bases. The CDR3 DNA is TGTGCCAGCAGCCCCCGGGACAGTCCACAGCCCCAGCATTTT. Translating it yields CASSPRDSPQPQHF.

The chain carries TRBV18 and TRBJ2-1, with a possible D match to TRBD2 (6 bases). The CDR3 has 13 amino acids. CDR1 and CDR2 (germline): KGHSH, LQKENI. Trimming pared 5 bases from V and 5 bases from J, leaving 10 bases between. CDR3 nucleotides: TGTGCCAGCTCAGCTAGCGTGGACAATGAGCAGTTCTTC. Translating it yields CASSASVDNEQFF.

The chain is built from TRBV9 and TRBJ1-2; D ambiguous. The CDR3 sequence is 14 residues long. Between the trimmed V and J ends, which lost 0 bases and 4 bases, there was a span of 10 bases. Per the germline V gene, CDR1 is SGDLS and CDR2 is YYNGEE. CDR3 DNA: TGTGCCAGCAGCGTAGACGTGCTGGCCTATGGCTACACCTTC. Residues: CASSVDVLAYGYTF.

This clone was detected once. For the CDR3, the DNA is TGTGCCAGCAGTTACGACAGGGCGATCATGCAGCCCCAGCATTTT. Protein product: CASSYDRAIMQPQHF. J is TRBJ1-5 and V is TRBV6-2 or TRBV6-3; the match to TRBD1 covers 7 bases. This CDR3 comprises 15 residues. Trimming at V came to 2 bases and at J to 7 bases, leaving 8 bases not matched to a gene. The germline CDR1 and CDR2 sequences are MNHEY and SVGEGT.

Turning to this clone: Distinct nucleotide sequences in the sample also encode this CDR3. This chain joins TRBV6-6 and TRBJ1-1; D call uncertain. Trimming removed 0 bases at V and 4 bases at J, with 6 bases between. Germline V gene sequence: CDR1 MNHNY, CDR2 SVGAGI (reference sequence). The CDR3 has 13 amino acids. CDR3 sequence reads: CASSYSGGTEAFF. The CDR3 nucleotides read TGTGCCAGCAGTTACTCGGGAGGCACTGAAGCTTTCTTT.

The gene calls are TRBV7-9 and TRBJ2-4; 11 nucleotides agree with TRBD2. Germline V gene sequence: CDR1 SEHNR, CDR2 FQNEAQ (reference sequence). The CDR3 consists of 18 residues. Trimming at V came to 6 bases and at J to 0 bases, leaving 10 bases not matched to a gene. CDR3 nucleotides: TGTGCCAGCAGTTCCCCCGGGACTAGCGGTATAGCCAAAAACATTCAGTACTTC. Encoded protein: CASSSPGTSGIAKNIQYF.